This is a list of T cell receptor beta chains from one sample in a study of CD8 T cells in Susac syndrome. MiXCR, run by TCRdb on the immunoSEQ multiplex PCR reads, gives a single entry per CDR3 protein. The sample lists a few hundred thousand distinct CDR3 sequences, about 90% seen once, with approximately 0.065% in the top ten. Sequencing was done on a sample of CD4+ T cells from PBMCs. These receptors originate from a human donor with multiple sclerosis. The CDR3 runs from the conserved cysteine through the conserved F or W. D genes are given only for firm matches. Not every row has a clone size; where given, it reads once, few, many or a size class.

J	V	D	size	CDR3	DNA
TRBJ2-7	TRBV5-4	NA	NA	CASSSPGTPYEQYF	TGTGCCAGCAGCTCACCCGGGACCCCCTACGAGCAGTACTTC
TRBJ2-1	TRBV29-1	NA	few	CSVDRGLAVGNEQFF	TGCAGCGTTGATCGTGGGTTAGCTGTTGGCAATGAGCAGTTCTTC
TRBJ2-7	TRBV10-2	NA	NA	CASSDGGYEQYF	TGCGCCAGCAGTGACGGAGGCTACGAGCAGTACTTC
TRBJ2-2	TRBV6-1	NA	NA	CASTGSLLMNTGELFF	TGTGCCAGTACAGGGTCCCTACTGATGAACACCGGGGAGCTGTTTTTT
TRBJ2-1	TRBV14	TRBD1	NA	CASSQGWPGGEQFF	TGTGCCAGCAGCCAAGGGTGGCCAGGGGGTGAGCAGTTCTTC
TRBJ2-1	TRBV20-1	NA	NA	CSARDRRGRVNEQFF	TGCAGTGCTAGAGATCGCAGGGGTAGGGTCAATGAGCAGTTCTTC
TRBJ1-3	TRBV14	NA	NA	CASSQTYSGNTIYF	TGTGCCAGCAGCCAGACATACTCTGGAAACACCATATATTTT
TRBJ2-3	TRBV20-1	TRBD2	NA	CSARTSGGSTDTQYF	TGCAGTGCTAGGACTAGCGGGGGAAGCACAGATACGCAGTATTTT
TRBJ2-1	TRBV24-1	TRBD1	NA	CATAQGTYNEQFF	TGTGCCACCGCACAGGGGACCTACAATGAGCAGTTCTTC
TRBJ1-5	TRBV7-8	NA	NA	CASSLALGAGQPQHF	TGTGCCAGCAGCTTAGCGCTGGGGGCTGGACAGCCCCAGCATTTT
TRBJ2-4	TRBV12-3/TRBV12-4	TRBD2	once	CASSLGTSGGPGGNIQYF	TGTGCCAGCAGTTTAGGGACTAGCGGGGGGCCGGGCGGGAACATTCAGTACTTC
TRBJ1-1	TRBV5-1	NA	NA	CASSRGSVGTGTFFF	NA
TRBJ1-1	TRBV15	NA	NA	CATSRVRSNTEAFF	TGTGCCACCAGCAGAGTACGGTCGAACACTGAAGCTTTCTTT
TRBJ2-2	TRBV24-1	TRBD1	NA	CATRGQGNTGELFF	TGTGCCACCAGGGGACAGGGCAACACCGGGGAGCTGTTTTTT
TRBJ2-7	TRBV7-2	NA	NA	CASSHARRGSSYEQYF	TGTGCCAGCAGCCACGCCCGCAGGGGAAGCTCCTACGAGCAGTACTTC
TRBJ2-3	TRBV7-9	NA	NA	CASSPTATDTQYF	TGTGCCAGCAGCCCCACCGCAACAGATACGCAGTATTTT
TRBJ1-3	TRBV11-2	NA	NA	CASSLQGSSGNTIYF	TGTGCCAGCAGCTTACAGGGGTCTTCTGGAAACACCATATATTTT
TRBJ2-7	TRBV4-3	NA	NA	CASSQEGGLLRHYEQYF	TGCGCCAGCAGCCAAGAGGGGGGGCTACTCCGTCACTACGAGCAGTACTTC
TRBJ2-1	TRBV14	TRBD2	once	CASSQDRRLADNEQFF	TGTGCCAGCAGCCAAGATCGGAGACTAGCGGACAATGAGCAGTTCTTC
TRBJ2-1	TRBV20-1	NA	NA	CSARVTSSNEQFF	TGCAGTGCTAGGGTTACTAGTAGCAATGAGCAGTTCTTC
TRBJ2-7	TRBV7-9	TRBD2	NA	CASSSGLAGEGVRYEQYF	TGTGCCAGCAGCTCGGGACTAGCGGGAGAGGGGGTCCGGTACGAGCAGTACTTC
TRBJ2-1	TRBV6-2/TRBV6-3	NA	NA	CASSYHRNSNEQFF	TGTGCCAGCAGTTACCACCGGAACTCCAATGAGCAGTTCTTC
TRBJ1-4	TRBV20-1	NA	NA	CSARDSRLQSEKLFF	TGCAGTGCTAGGGACAGCCGACTACAAAGTGAAAAACTGTTTTTT
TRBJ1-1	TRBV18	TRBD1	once	CASSPLGQPNTEAFF	TGTGCCAGCTCACCACTGGGACAGCCGAACACTGAAGCTTTCTTT
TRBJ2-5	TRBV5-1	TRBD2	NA	CASSGSTSGGKETQYF	TGCGCCAGCAGCGGATCGACTAGCGGGGGAAAAGAGACCCAGTACTTC
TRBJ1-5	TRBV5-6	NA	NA	CASSRPHGSNQPQHF	TGTGCCAGCAGCCGGCCCCATGGGAGCAATCAGCCCCAGCATTTT
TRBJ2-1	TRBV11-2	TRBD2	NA	CASSSLAGGPEQFF	TGTGCCAGCAGCTCACTAGCGGGGGGCCCTGAGCAGTTCTTC